Presented here are 7 T cell receptor beta chains from one specimen sequenced in a study of cytomegalovirus exposure and HLA in healthy donors. In the PCR, 60 Vbeta and 13 Jbeta primers were used. The table came from immunoSEQ multiplex PCR; TCRdb's copy has only in-frame clones and leaves some out. Among about 140,000 clones listed, about 74% were seen once. Input material: PBMCs. The receptors shown here come from a woman aged 45-60 years in good health and CMV-seronegative.

The chain is built from TRBV19 and TRBJ1-5; a possible D gene is TRBD1 (5 bases). The CDR3 has 15 residues. Trimming left V 1 base short and J 7 bases short, with 14 bases between. The germline V gene encodes CDR1 LNHDA and CDR2 SQIVND (reference sequence). CDR3 amino acids: CASSIVGEGYQPQHF. In DNA, the CDR3 is TGTGCCAGTAGTATAGTAGGGGAAGGGTACCAGCCCCAGCATTTT. Full variable domain (outside the CDR3, taken from reference TRBV19 and TRBJ1-5): DGGITQSPKYLFRKEGQNVTLSCEQNLNHDAMYWYRQDPGQGLRLIYYSQIVNDFQKGDIAEGYSVSREKKESFPLTVTSAQKNPTAFYLCASSIVGEGYQPQHFGDGTRLSIL.

The chain couples TRBV14 to TRBJ1-2; weak D call: TRBD1 (5 bases). Germline CDR1 is SGHDN and CDR2 is FVKESK. The CDR3 covers 15 residues. Trimming took off 0 bases at V and 4 bases at J, with 12 bases between the two ends. The CDR3 coding sequence is TGTGCCAGCAGCCAAGATCGGAAAGGGGCCTATGGCTACACCTTC. It codes for CASSQDRKGAYGYTF.

J is TRBJ2-5 and V is TRBV19; D is perhaps TRBD2 (6 bases). This CDR3 comprises 14 residues. V shed 5 bases and J shed 2 bases, with 12 bases lying between them. Per germline, CDR1 LNHDA and CDR2 SQIVND (reference sequence). This CDR3 is CASSQPGLQETQYF. The CDR3 DNA is TGTGCCAGTAGTCAACCGGGACTGCAAGAGACCCAGTACTTC. The full variable domain, its missing parts supplied by reference TRBV19 and TRBJ2-5, is DGGITQSPKYLFRKEGQNVTLSCEQNLNHDAMYWYRQDPGQGLRLIYYSQIVNDFQKGDIAEGYSVSREKKESFPLTVTSAQKNPTAFYLCASSQPGLQETQYFGPGTRLLVL.

The V call is TRBV6-1, the J call TRBJ1-1; no firm D call. Germline V CDR1 and CDR2: MNHNS, SASEGT. The CDR3 spans 13 residues. Trimming stripped 6 bases from V and 1 base from J, with 9 bases between. The DNA for the CDR3 is TGTGCCAGCAGGTGGACTTCGAACACTGAAGCTTTCTTT. It translates to CASRWTSNTEAFF.

At least ten counts were recorded for this clone. The chain uses TRBV2 and TRBJ2-7, with TRBD1 as a possible D gene (5 bases). Per germline, CDR1 SNHLY and CDR2 FYNNEI. Trimming removed 5 bases at V and 0 bases at J, with 11 bases between. The CDR3 is made up of 14 amino acids. Here the CDR3 reads CASSKGPTSYEQYF. The CDR3 bases are TGTGCCAGCAGTAAGGGGCCTACCTCCTACGAGCAGTACTTC.

DNA for the CDR3: TGTGCCAGCAGTAAGGCCGGGACAGGAACCAACACTGAAGCTTTCTTT. Its protein product is CASSKAGTGTNTEAFF. V gene TRBV2 combines with J gene TRBJ1-1; 8 bases map to TRBD1. In germline, CDR1 is SNHLY, CDR2 FYNNEI. The V segment lost 5 bases and the J segment 2 bases; nucleotides outside the gene matches: 10. The CDR3 consists of 16 residues.

The genes are TRBV28 and TRBJ1-4, with a weak D call TRBD1 (5 bases). Trimming removed 8 bases at V and 4 bases at J, with 14 bases between. Germline values: CDR1 MDHEN, CDR2 SYDVKM. The CDR3 has 14 amino acids. The CDR3 loop reads CASADGGDNEKLFF. DNA of the CDR3: TGTGCCAGCGCCGACGGGGGGGATAATGAAAAACTGTTTTTT. The entire variable domain, with the rest obtained from reference TRBV28 and TRBJ1-4, is as follows: DVKVTQSSRYLVKRTGEKVFLECVQDMDHENMFWYRQDPGLGLRLIYFSYDVKMKEKGDIPEGYSVSREKKERFSLILESASTNQTSMYLCASADGGDNEKLFFGSGTQLSVL.